Sequencing of this T cell receptor (beta chain) was carried out in a study of blood T cell repertoires in COVID-19. Study-wide context: The United States, Italy and Spain supplied acute and convalescent COVID-19 samples. Nucleic acid was either cDNA or gDNA, and it came from T cells, B-cell-depleted T cells, or PBMCs.

The CDR3 length is 13 residues. From germline, CDR1 is SGHNT and CDR2 YENEEA. V lost 6 bases and J lost 0, with 8 bases in between. In the authors' methods: Amplified reference gene primers provided the basis for estimating nucleated cell counts. The table came from immunoSEQ multiplex PCR; TCRdb's copy has only in-frame clones and leaves some out. V, J and clone size derive from that table, while D and trimming were established from the DNA sequence. The repertoire consists of approximately 190,000 clones, with about 82% occurring once and the leading ten covering more than 5%. The chain combines TRBV11-3 with TRBJ2-5; D gene unclear. The receptor comes from a woman younger than 45 with acute or convalescent COVID-19. What was sequenced was peripheral blood. DNA of the CDR3: TGTGCCAGCAGTCATGACTACCAAGAGACCCAGTACTTC. Amino acid sequence: CASSHDYQETQYF.